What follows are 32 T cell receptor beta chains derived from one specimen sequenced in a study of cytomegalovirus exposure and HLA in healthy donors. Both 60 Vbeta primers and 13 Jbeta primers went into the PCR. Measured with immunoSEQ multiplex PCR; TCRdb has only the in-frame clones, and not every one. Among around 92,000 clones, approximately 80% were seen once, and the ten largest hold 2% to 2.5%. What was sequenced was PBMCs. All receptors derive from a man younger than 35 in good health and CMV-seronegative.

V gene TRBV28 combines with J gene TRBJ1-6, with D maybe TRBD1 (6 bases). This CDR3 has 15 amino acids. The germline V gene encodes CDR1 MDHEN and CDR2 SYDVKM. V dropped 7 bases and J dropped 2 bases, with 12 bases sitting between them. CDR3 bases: TGTGCCAGCACCGCAACAGGGCCCTATAATTCACCCCTCCACTTT. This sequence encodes CASTATGPYNSPLHF.

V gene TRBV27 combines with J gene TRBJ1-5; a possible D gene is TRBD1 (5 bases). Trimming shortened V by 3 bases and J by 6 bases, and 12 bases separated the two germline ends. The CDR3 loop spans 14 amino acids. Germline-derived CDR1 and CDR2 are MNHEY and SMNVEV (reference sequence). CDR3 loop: CASSFQGGRQPQHF. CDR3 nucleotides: TGTGCCAGCAGTTTTCAGGGAGGTCGTCAGCCCCAGCATTTT.

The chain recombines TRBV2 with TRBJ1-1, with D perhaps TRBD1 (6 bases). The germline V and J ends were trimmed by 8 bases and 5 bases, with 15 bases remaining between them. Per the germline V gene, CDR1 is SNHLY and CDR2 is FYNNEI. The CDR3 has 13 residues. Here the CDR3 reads CASRQGIGTEAFF. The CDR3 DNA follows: TGTGCCAGCCGGCAGGGGATCGGAACTGAAGCTTTCTTT.

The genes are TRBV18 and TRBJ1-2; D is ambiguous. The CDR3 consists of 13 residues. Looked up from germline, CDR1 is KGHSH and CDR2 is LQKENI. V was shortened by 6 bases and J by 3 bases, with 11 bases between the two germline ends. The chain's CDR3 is CASSLGSDYGYTF. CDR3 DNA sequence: TGTGCCAGCTCGCTCGGGTCTGACTATGGCTACACCTTC.

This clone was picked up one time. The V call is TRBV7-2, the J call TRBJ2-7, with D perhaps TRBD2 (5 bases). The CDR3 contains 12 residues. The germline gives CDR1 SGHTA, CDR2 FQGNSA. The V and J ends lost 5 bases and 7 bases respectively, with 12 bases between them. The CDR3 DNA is TGTGCCAGCAGCCCGGACTGGCGGGAGCAGTACTTC. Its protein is CASSPDWREQYF.

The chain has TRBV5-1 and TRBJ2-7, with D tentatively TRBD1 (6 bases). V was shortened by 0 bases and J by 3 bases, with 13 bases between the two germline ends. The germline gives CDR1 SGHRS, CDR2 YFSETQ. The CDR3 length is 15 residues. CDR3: CASSLVSDSFYEQYF. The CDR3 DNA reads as TGCGCCAGCAGCTTGGTCTCGGACAGCTTCTACGAGCAGTACTTC.

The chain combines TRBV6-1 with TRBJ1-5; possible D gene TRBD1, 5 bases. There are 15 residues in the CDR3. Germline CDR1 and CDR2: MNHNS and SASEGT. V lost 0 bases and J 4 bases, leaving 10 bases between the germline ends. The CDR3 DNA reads TGTGCCAGCAGTGAAGCGGGACGGGAGAATCAGCCCCAGCATTTT. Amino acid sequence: CASSEAGRENQPQHF.

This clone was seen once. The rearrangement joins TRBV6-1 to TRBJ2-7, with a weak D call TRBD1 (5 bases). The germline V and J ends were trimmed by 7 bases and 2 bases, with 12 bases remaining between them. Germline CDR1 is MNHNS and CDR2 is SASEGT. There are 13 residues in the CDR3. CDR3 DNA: TGTGCCAGCAATCCCGTAGGGGCCTACGAGCAGTACTTC. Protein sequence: CASNPVGAYEQYF.

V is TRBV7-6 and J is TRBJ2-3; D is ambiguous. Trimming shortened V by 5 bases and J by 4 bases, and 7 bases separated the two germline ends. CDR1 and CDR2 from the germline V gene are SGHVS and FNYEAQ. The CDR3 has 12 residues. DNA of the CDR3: TGTGCCAGCAGCGTTGGGCCAGATACGCAGTATTTT. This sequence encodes CASSVGPDTQYF.

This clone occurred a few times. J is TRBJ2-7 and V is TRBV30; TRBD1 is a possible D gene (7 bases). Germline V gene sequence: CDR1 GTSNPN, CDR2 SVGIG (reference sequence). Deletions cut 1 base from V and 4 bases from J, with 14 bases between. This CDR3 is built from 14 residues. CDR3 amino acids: CAWSGGTAFYEQYF. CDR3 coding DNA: TGTGCCTGGAGTGGCGGGACAGCCTTTTACGAGCAGTACTTC.

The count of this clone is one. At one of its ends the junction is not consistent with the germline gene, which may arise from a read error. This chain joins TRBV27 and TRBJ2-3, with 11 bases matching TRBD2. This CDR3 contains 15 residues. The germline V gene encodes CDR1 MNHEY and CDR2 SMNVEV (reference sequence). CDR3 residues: CASNLAGGLGDTQYF. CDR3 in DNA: TGTGCCAGCAATTTAGCGGGGGGGCTCGGAGATACGCAGTATTTT.

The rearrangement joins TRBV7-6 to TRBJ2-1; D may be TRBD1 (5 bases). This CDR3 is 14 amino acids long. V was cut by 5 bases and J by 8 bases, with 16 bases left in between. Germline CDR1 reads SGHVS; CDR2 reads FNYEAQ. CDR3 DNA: TGTGCCAGCAGCACGGAGCCAGGGTCCGATGAGCAGTTCTTC. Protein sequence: CASSTEPGSDEQFF.

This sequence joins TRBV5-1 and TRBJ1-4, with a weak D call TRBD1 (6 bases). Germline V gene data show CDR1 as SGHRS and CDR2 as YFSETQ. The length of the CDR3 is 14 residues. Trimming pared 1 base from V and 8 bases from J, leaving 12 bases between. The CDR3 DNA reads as TGCGCCAGCAGCTTGCTCGAGACAGGAGAAAAACTGTTTTTT. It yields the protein CASSLLETGEKLFF.

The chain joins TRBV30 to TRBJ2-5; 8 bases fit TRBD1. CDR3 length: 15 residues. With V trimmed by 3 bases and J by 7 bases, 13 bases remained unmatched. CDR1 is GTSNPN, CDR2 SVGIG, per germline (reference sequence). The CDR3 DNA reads TGTGCCTGGAGCATCAGGGGGCTCCTCGGTTCGACCCAGTACTTC. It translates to CAWSIRGLLGSTQYF.

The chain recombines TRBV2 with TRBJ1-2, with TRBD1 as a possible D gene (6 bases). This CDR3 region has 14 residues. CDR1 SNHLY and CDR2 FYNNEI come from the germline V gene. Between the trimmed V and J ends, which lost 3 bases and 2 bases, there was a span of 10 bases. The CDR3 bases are TGTGCCAGCAGTGATCAAGGACAGAACTATGGCTACACCTTC. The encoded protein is CASSDQGQNYGYTF.

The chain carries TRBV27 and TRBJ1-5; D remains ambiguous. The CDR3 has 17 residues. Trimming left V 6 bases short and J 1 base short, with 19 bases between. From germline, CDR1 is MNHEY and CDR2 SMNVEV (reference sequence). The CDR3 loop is CASRLSGDAGSNQPQHF. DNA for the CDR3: TGTGCCAGCAGGCTCTCGGGTGACGCTGGCAGCAATCAGCCCCAGCATTTT.

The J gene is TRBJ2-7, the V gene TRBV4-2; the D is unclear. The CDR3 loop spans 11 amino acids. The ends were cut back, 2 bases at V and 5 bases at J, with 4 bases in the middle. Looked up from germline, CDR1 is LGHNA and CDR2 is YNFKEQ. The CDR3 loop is CASSQLNEQYF. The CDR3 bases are TGTGCCAGCAGCCAACTTAACGAGCAGTACTTC.

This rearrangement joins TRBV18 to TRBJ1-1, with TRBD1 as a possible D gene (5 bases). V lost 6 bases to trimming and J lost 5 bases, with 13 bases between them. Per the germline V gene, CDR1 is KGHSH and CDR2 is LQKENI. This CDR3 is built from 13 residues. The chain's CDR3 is CASSTGLLTEAFF. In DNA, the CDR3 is TGTGCCAGCTCTACAGGATTATTAACTGAAGCTTTCTTT.

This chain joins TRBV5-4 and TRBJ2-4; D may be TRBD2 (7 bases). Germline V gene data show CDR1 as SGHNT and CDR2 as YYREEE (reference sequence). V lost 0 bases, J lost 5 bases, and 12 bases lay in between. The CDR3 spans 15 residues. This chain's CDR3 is CASSLGGGRENIQYF. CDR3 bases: TGTGCCAGCAGCTTGGGCGGGGGCCGGGAAAACATTCAGTACTTC.

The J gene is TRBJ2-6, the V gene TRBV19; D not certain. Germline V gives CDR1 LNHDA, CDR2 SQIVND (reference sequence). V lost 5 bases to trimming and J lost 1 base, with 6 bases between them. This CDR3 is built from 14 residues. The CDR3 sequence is CASSPQSGANVLTF. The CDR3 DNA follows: TGTGCCAGTAGTCCGCAGTCTGGGGCCAACGTCCTGACTTTC.

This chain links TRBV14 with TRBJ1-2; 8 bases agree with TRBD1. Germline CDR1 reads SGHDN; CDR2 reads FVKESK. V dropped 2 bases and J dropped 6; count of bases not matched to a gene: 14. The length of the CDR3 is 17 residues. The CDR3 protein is CASSQRQGLTEKDGYTF. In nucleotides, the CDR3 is TGTGCCAGCAGCCAAAGACAGGGGTTAACAGAAAAGGATGGCTACACCTTC.

DNA of the CDR3: TGTGCCAGCAAGCAGGGGGGCCCCAACTATGGCTACACCTTC. It translates to CASKQGGPNYGYTF. The chain joins TRBV27 to TRBJ1-2; 7 bases fit TRBD1. The CDR3 spans 14 residues. With 7 bases clipped from V and 2 bases from J, the junction kept 7 bases outside the gene matches. CDR1 MNHEY and CDR2 SMNVEV come from the germline V gene (reference sequence).

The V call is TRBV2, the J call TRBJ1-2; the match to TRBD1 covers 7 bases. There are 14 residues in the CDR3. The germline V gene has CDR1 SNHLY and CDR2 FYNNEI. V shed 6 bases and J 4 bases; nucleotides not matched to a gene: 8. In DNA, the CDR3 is TGTGCCAGCAGCTCAACGACAGGGCCCTATGGCTACACCTTC. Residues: CASSSTTGPYGYTF.

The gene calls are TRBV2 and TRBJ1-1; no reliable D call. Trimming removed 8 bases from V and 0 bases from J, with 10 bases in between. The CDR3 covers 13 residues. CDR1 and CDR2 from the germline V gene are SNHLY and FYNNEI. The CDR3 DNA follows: TGTGCCAGCCGGGAGGTACTGAACACTGAAGCTTTCTTT. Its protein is CASREVLNTEAFF. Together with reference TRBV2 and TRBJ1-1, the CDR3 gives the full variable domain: EPEVTQTPSHQVTQMGQEVILRCVPISNHLYFYWYRQILGQKVEFLVSFYNNEISEKSEIFDDQFSVERPDGSNFTLKIRSTKLEDSAMYFCASREVLNTEAFFGQGTRLTVV.

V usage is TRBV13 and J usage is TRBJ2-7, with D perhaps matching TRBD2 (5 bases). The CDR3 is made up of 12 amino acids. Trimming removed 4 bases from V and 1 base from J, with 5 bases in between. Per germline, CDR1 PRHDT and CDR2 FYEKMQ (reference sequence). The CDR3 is CASSSGSYEQYF. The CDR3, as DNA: TGTGCCAGCAGCTCGGGGTCCTACGAGCAGTACTTC.

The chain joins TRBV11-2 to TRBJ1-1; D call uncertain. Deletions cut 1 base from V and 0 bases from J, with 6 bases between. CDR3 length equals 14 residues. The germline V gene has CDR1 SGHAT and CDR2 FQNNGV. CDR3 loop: CASSLVSVNTEAFF. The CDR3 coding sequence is TGTGCCAGCAGCTTAGTGTCCGTGAACACTGAAGCTTTCTTT.

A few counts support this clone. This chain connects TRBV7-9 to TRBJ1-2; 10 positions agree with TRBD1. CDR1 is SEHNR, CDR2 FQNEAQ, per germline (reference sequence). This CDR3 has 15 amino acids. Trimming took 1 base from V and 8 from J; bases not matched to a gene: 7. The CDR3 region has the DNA TGTGCCAGCAGCTTAGGTGGGACAGGGGATGGGGGCTACACCTTC. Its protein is CASSLGGTGDGGYTF.

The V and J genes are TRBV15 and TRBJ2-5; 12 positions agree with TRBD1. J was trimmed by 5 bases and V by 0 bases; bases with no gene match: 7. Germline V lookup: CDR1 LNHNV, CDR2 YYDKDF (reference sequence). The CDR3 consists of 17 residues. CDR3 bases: TGTGCCACCAGCAGAGAAACCGGGACAGGGGGCGACGAGACCCAGTACTTC. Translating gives CATSRETGTGGDETQYF.

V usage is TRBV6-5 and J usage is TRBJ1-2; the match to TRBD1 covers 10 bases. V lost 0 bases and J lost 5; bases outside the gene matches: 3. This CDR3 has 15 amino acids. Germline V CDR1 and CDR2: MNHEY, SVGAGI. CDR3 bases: TGTGCCAGCAGTTACTCGGCGGGACAGGGGTATGGCTACACCTTC. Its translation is CASSYSAGQGYGYTF.

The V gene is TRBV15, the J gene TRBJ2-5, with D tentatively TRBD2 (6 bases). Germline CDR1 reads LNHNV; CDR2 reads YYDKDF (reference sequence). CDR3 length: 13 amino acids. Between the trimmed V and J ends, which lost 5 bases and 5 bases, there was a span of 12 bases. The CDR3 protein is CATSPQRGETQYF. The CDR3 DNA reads TGTGCCACCAGCCCCCAACGGGGGGAGACCCAGTACTTC. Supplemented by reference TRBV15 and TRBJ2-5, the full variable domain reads DAMVIQNPRYQVTQFGKPVTLSCSQTLNHNVMYWYQQKSSQAPKLLFHYYDKDFNNEADTPDNFQSRRPNTSFCFLDIRSPGLGDTAMYLCATSPQRGETQYFGPGTRLLVL.

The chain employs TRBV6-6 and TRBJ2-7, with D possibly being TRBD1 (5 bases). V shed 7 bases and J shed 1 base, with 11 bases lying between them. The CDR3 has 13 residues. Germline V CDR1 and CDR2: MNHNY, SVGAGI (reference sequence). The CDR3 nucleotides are TGTGCCAGCACTCCGCGACAGTCCTACGAGCAGTACTTC. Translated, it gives CASTPRQSYEQYF.

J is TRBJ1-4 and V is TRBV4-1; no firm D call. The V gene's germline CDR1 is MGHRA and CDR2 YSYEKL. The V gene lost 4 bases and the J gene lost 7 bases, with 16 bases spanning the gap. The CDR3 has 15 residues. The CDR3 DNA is TGCGCCAGCAGCCCTCCAACACGGGGTTTTGAAAAACTGTTTTTT. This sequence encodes CASSPPTRGFEKLFF.